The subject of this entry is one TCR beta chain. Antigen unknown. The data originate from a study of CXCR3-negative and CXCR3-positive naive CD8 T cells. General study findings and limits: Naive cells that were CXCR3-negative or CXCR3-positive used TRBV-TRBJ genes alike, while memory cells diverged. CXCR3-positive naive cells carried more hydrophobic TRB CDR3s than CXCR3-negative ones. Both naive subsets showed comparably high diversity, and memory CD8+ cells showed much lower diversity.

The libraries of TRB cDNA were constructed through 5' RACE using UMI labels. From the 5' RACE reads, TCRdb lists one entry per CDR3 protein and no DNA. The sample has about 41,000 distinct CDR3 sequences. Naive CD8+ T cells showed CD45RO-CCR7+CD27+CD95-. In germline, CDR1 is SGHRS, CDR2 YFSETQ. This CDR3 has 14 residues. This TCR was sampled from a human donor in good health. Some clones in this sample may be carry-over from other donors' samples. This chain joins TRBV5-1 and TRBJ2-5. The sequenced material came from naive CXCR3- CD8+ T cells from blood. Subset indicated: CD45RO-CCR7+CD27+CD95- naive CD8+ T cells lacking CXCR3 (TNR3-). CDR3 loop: CASSPEAGPETQYF.